The present entry profiles one TCR beta chain with its context. Antigen: not known. Healthy individuals who donated bone marrow served as the donors. Germline CDR1 and CDR2: KGHSH and LQKENI. CDR3 length: 14 amino acids. The V segment lost 1 base and the J segment 16 bases; nucleotides outside the gene matches: 13. The data derive from a study of cytomegalovirus exposure and HLA in healthy donors. PCR involved 60 Vbeta and 13 Jbeta primers. Measured with immunoSEQ multiplex PCR; TCRdb has only the in-frame clones, and not every one. The sample consists of roughly 200,000 clones, about 83% of them appearing once. Study conclusions and caveats: Rare sequences made up most TCRs, while some public TCRs were found in many donors. Within a later analysis, the majority of CMV-associated TCR beta chains appeared HLA-restricted. Solely CMV serostatus was available to characterize immune exposure.

The receptor's source is a man aged 40-49 years in good health and CMV-seropositive. Sequenced input: PBMCs. The chain couples TRBV18 to TRBJ2-1; 7 bases map to TRBD2. The CDR3 DNA reads as TGTGCCAGCTCACCACTTCCTGCGCGGGAGAAAATATTCTTC. As protein: CASSPLPAREKIFF.